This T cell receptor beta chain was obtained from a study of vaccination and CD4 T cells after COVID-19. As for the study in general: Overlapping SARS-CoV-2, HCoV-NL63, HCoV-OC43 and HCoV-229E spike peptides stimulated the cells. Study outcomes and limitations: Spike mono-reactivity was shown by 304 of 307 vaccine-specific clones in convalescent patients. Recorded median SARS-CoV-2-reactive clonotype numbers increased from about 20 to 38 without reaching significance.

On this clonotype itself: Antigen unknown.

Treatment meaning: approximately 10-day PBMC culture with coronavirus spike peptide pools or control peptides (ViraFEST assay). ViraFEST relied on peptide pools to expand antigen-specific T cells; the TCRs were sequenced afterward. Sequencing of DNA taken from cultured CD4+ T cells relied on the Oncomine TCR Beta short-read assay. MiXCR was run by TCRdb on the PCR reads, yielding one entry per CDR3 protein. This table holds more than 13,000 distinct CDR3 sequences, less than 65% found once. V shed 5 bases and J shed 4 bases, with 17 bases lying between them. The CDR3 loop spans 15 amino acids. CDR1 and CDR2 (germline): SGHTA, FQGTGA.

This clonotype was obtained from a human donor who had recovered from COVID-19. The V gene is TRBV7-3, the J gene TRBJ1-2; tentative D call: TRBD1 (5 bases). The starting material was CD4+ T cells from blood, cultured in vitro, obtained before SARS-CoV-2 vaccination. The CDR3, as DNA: TGTGCCAGCAGCCCCTCTGGGGGAAGTGGCTATGGCTACACCTTC. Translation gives CASSPSGGSGYGYTF.